Following are 18 T cell receptor beta chains from one sample sequenced in a study of esophageal squamous cell carcinoma under preoperative chemotherapy. Time point specified: after preoperative PTX-NDP chemotherapy. MiXCR, run by TCRdb on the PCR reads, gives a single entry per CDR3 protein. The table lists about 9,300 distinct CDR3 sequences, approximately 50% of them singletons. The sample was gathered from a patient given preoperative chemotherapy. The receptors shown here come from a human donor with esophageal squamous cell carcinoma. The donor label of this sample is uncertain.

The gene calls are TRBV6-5 and TRBJ1-5; D is possibly TRBD1 (5 bases). The germline V and J ends were trimmed by 2 bases and 3 bases, with 14 bases remaining between them. The CDR3 runs 16 residues. The germline gives CDR1 MNHEY, CDR2 SVGAGI. The CDR3 sequence is CASSYGLGTINQPQHF. In DNA, the CDR3 is TGTGCCAGCAGTTACGGGTTAGGGACGATCAATCAGCCCCAGCATTTT.

The CDR3 region is CASSPAYRDSRTDTQYF. The CDR3 coding sequence is TGTGCCAGCAGCCCCGCTTACCGGGACAGTCGCACAGATACGCAGTATTTT. The gene calls are TRBV9 and TRBJ2-3; 7 positions match TRBD1. The CDR3 extends over 17 amino acids. With 4 bases clipped from V and 1 base from J, the junction kept 12 bases outside the gene matches. Germline V gene data show CDR1 as SGDLS and CDR2 as YYNGEE.

On this clonotype itself: A read error may account for a junction end that differs from germline. J is TRBJ2-2 and V is TRBV12-3 or TRBV12-4; D may match TRBD1 or TRBD2 (5 bases each). The CDR3 runs to 15 residues. The CDR3 here is CASSFRCRGTGELFF. The CDR3 bases are TGTGCCAGCAGTTTTCGCTGTAGGGGCACCGGGGAGCTGTTTTTC.

About this clonotype itself: One junction end does not reproduce the germline sequence, and a read error may be involved. The rearrangement links TRBV25-1 to TRBJ2-3, with TRBD1 identical over 8 bases. The CDR3 is 15 amino acids. Germline V lookup: CDR1 MGHDK, CDR2 SYGVNS. This chain's CDR3 is CARGEGTGGPDTQYF. In DNA, the CDR3 is TGTGCCAGGGGGGAAGGGACAGGAGGCCCAGATACGCAGTATTTC.

This clonotype ranks as medium-sized. This sequence joins TRBV7-6 and TRBJ2-5, with a possible D match to TRBD1 (7 bases). The last part of the DNA fits TRBJ2-7 better; the J call may be wrong. CDR1 is SGHVS and CDR2 is FNYEAQ in the germline V gene. CDR3 length: 16 amino acids. The CDR3 sequence is CASSLAAGQLSYEQYF. DNA of the CDR3: TGTGCCAGCAGCTTAGCGGCGGGACAGCTCTCCTACGAGCAGTACTTC.

This clonotype has only a few counts. The V call is TRBV20-1, the J call TRBJ2-1, with a tentative D call TRBD2 (6 bases). CDR3 length: 14 amino acids. V lost 6 bases to trimming and J lost 4 bases, with 16 bases between them. Per germline, CDR1 DFQATT and CDR2 SNEGSKA (reference sequence). CDR3 DNA: TGCAGTGCGTGGGACTTCCTAGAATACAATGAGCAGTTCTTC. Translation gives CSAWDFLEYNEQFF.

The chain links TRBV6-1 to TRBJ2-7; TRBD1 aligns across 10 bases. V lost 7 bases, J lost 1 base, and 7 bases stayed unmatched. The V gene's germline CDR1 is MNHNS and CDR2 SASEGT. The CDR3 consists of 15 residues. CDR3 sequence (DNA): TGTGCCAGCATGGGGACAGGGGTGTGGTCCTACGAGCAGTACTTC. Its protein is CASMGTGVWSYEQYF.

This clonotype came up many times. A much bigger clone sits one base away, suggesting this may be a read error. The chain is built from TRBV6-1 and TRBJ2-1; no reliable D call. Germline CDR1 reads MNHNS; CDR2 reads SASEGT. The V and J ends lost 5 bases and 13 bases respectively, with 21 bases between them. The CDR3 runs 14 residues. The DNA for the CDR3 is TGTGCCAGCAGTCCTACATATTCCCAAGAGACCCAGTTCTTC. It specifies CASSPTYSQETQFF.

The rearrangement links TRBV12-3 or TRBV12-4 to TRBJ1-1; D gene uncertain. The V gene lost 6 bases and the J gene lost 4 bases, with 21 bases spanning the gap. The CDR3 extends over 16 amino acids. The CDR3: CASRVSATLAGTEAFF. In DNA form, the CDR3 reads TGTGCCAGCAGGGTCTCGGCTACCCTAGCCGGCACTGAAGCTTTCTTT.

This clonotype has ten or more counts. The J gene is TRBJ2-1, the V gene TRBV6-5, with a tentative D call TRBD2 (6 bases). V lost 2 bases and J lost 5, with 10 bases in between. This CDR3 has 14 amino acids. Germline lookup yields CDR1 MNHEY and CDR2 SVGAGI. The CDR3 region has the DNA TGTGCCAGCAGTTACGCTAGCGCCCACAATGAGCAGTTCTTC. Protein sequence: CASSYASAHNEQFF.

This chain joins TRBV6-5 and TRBJ1-4; 10 nucleotides match TRBD1. The germline V gene has CDR1 MNHEY and CDR2 SVGAGI. Trimming cost V 4 bases and J 6 bases; bases outside gene matches: 5. CDR3 length: 15 amino acids. The CDR3 protein is CASSFAGTGDEKLFF. The DNA of the CDR3 is TGTGCCAGCAGTTTCGCCGGGACAGGGGATGAAAAACTGTTTTTT.

This clonotype turned up a few times. The J gene is TRBJ2-3, the V gene TRBV6-1; a weak D match, TRBD2 (6 bases). The J call is uncertain, as TRBJ2-7 better fits the DNA end. Per germline, CDR1 MNHNS and CDR2 SASEGT. CDR3 length equals 15 residues. In nucleotides, the CDR3 is TGTGCCAGCAGTGAAATGGAGACCCGGGCGGGAGAGCAGTACTTC. Protein sequence: CASSEMETRAGEQYF.

The chain has TRBV11-3 and TRBJ1-4; tentative D call: TRBD1 (6 bases). Trimming removed 2 bases from V and 0 bases from J, with 10 bases in between. This CDR3 spans 16 amino acids. Germline V gives CDR1 SGHNT, CDR2 YENEEA. The CDR3 bases are TGTGCCAGCAGCTTATCCCCAGGGGCAACTAATGAAAAACTGTTTTTT. Amino acids: CASSLSPGATNEKLFF.

This clonotype came up a few times. The rearrangement joins TRBV6-1 to TRBJ2-5; D is unclear. This CDR3 is built from 14 residues. Germline V CDR1 and CDR2: MNHNS, SASEGT. V was cut by 6 bases and J by 3 bases, with 14 bases left in between. CDR3 in amino acids: CASRTDTIKETQYF. The DNA for the CDR3 is TGTGCCAGCAGGACGGATACCATTAAAGAGACCCAGTACTTC.

The chain combines TRBV10-1 with TRBJ2-1; unclear D gene. CDR1 and CDR2 from the germline V gene are WNHNN and SYGVQD (reference sequence). The CDR3 is 13 amino acids. Trimming stripped 2 bases from V and 12 bases from J, with 14 bases between. This CDR3 is CASSEGGERRQFF. In DNA, the CDR3 is TGCGCCAGCAGTGAGGGTGGGGAACGGAGGCAGTTCTTC.

This clonotype was seen ten or more times. V gene TRBV7-8 combines with J gene TRBJ1-2, with 7 bases identical to TRBD1. The germline V gene encodes CDR1 SGHVS and CDR2 FQNEAQ. V dropped 1 base and J dropped 8; count of bases not matched to a gene: 7. The CDR3 contains 14 residues. The chain's CDR3 is CASSLDRGSDGYTF. CDR3 DNA sequence: TGTGCCAGCAGCTTAGACAGGGGCTCTGACGGCTACACCTTC.

CDR3: CAVRPGTSGYNEQFF. The CDR3 DNA is TGTGCCGTCCGTCCCGGGACTAGCGGTTACAATGAGCAGTTCTTC. The chain joins TRBV10-3 to TRBJ2-1; 11 positions agree with TRBD2. The ends lost 11 bases at V and 4 bases at J; junction bases unmatched: 10. Germline V gives CDR1 ENHRY, CDR2 SYGVKD. The CDR3 has 15 amino acids.

This clonotype has ten or more counts. The chain couples TRBV24-1 to TRBJ2-1; tentative D call: TRBD2 (7 bases). This CDR3 is 16 amino acids long. Germline V gene lookup returns CDR1 KGHDR and CDR2 SFDVKD. Trimming cost V 3 bases and J 13 bases, with 24 bases left between them. CDR3 loop: CATSDPRGGAQETQFF. CDR3 in DNA: TGTGCCACCAGTGATCCCCGAGGGGGGGCCCAAGAGACCCAGTTCTTC.